These T cell receptor beta chains were read from a single sample in a study of healthy donors' naive CD4 and CD8 T cells. MiXCR was run by TCRdb on the reads, yielding one entry per CDR3 protein. The top ten clones hold 2% to 2.5% of a sample with 150,000 to 200,000 distinct CDR3 sequences, 65% to 75% of them seen once. Sequencing was done on a sample of naive CD4+ and CD8+ T cells sorted from blood, pooled from several donors. Every receptor here comes from a pool of human donors in good health; the sample pools cells from several healthy donors. Both conserved end residues are part of each CDR3. The D gene is left open where the match is weak. Some rows have no size entry. The others give once, few or many, or a class for an expanded clone.

CASRRRGNYGYTF	TGTGCCAGCAGACGAAGGGGGAACTATGGCTACACCTTC	NA	NA	TRBV6-5	TRBJ1-2
CASRPYRESSEAFF	TGTGCCAGTAGACCTTACAGGGAGTCATCGGAAGCTTTCTTT	NA	NA	TRBV19	TRBJ1-1
CSVEGVPTDTQYF	TGCAGCGTTGAGGGCGTACCCACAGATACGCAGTATTTT	NA	few	TRBV29-1	TRBJ2-3
CSVEARPGTGNEKLFF	TGCAGCGTTGAAGCCAGACCGGGGACAGGGAACGAAAAACTGTTTTTT	TRBD1	few	TRBV29-1	TRBJ1-4
CSVPIFAGPAYNEQFF	TGCAGCGTCCCGATTTTTGCGGGCCCGGCTTACAATGAGCAGTTCTTC	NA	few	TRBV29-1	TRBJ2-1
CASSTRNQPQHF	TGTGCCAGTAGCACCCGCAATCAGCCCCAGCATTTT	NA	NA	TRBV19	TRBJ1-5
CSARERGNVNTGELFF	TGCAGTGCTAGAGAGAGAGGTAACGTGAACACCGGGGAGCTGTTTTTT	NA	NA	TRBV20-1	TRBJ2-2
CSVRTSGTSLRF	TGCAGCGTTCGCACTAGCGGAACGTCCCTCCGCTTC	TRBD2	NA	TRBV29-1	TRBJ2-1
CSASAAGETQYF	TGCAGCGCCAGCGCGGCGGGAGAGACCCAGTACTTC	NA	NA	TRBV29-1	TRBJ2-5
CASSYSSPDGNQPQHF	TGTGCCAGCAGTTACTCTAGCCCGGACGGCAATCAGCCCCAGCATTTT	NA	NA	TRBV6-5	TRBJ1-5
CASSLRGTHYGYTF	TGTGCCAGCAGCCTCCGGGGAACCCACTATGGCTACACCTTC	NA	NA	TRBV7-2	TRBJ1-2
CAWTPGGTRSSYNEQFF	TGTGCCTGGACCCCTGGCGGGACCCGGAGCTCCTACAATGAGCAGTTCTTC	NA	NA	TRBV30	TRBJ2-1
CASTIFPGTENTEAFF	TGTGCCAGCACCATTTTCCCCGGGACTGAGAACACTGAGGCTTTCTTT	NA	NA	TRBV12-3/TRBV12-4	TRBJ1-1
CASSYSTYYGYTF	TGTGCCAGCAGTTACTCGACCTATTATGGCTACACCTTC	NA	NA	TRBV6-2/TRBV6-3	TRBJ1-2
CSARTIVGLAGGSSYNEQFF	TGCAGTGCTAGAACGATCGTGGGACTAGCGGGAGGGTCGTCCTACAATGAGCAGTTCTTC	TRBD2	NA	TRBV20-1	TRBJ2-1
CSALGLVGSTDTQYF	TGCAGCGCCCTTGGACTAGTCGGGTCCACAGATACGCAGTATTTT	TRBD2	few	TRBV29-1	TRBJ2-3
CASSLWTGTNEQFF	TGCGCCAGCAGCCTCTGGACAGGAACGAATGAGCAGTTCTTC	TRBD1	NA	TRBV5-1	TRBJ2-1
CASSMGQGTYEQYF	TGTGCCAGCAGCATGGGACAGGGGACCTACGAGCAGTACTTC	TRBD1	NA	TRBV13	TRBJ2-7
CASSPNTDAYYEQYF	TGTGCCAGCAGTCCCAACACGGATGCCTACTACGAGCAGTACTTC	NA	NA	TRBV27	TRBJ2-7
CAITQGWDSPLHF	TGTGCCATCACGCAGGGGTGGGATTCACCCCTCCACTTT	NA	once	TRBV10-3	TRBJ1-6
CTSGQGTYEQYF	TGTACCAGCGGACAGGGAACCTACGAGCAGTACTTC	TRBD1	NA	TRBV19	TRBJ2-7
CASGRQGAEAFF	TGCGCCAGCGGCAGACAGGGTGCTGAAGCTTTCTTT	TRBD1	NA	TRBV5-1	TRBJ1-1
CSVAGGTGYEKLFF	TGCAGCGTTGCAGGCGGGACAGGGTATGAAAAACTGTTTTTT	TRBD1	once	TRBV29-1	TRBJ1-4
CASKRTLNTEAFF	TGTGCCAGCAAGAGGACATTGAACACTGAAGCTTTCTTT	NA	NA	TRBV6-5	TRBJ1-1
CASSQLSGGRINIQYF	TGTGCCAGCAGTCAACTTAGTGGGGGGCGCATCAACATTCAGTACTTC	NA	NA	TRBV6-1	TRBJ2-4
CASSYFGGTGNQPQHF	TGTGCCAGCAGTTATTTCGGGGGCACGGGCAATCAGCCCCAGCATTTT	NA	NA	TRBV6-2/TRBV6-3	TRBJ1-5
CSVDRDRGEQFF	TGCAGCGTTGATCGGGACAGGGGTGAGCAGTTCTTC	TRBD1	NA	TRBV29-1	TRBJ2-1
CAISRTGTGGSTDTQYF	TGTGCCATCAGCCGGACCGGGACAGGTGGGAGCACAGATACGCAGTATTTT	TRBD1	NA	TRBV10-3	TRBJ2-3
CASSLGADGLKGSGNTIYF	TGTGCCAGCAGTTTGGGCGCGGATGGGCTGAAGGGATCTGGAAACACCATATATTTT	NA	NA	TRBV27	TRBJ1-3
CASTGGEQFF	TGCGCCAGCACTGGAGGTGAGCAGTTCTTC	NA	NA	TRBV5-1	TRBJ2-1
CASSLWLQTEAFF	TGTGCCAGCAGTCTCTGGCTTCAGACCGAAGCTTTCTTT	NA	NA	TRBV27	TRBJ1-1
CSVEGVSNYEQYF	TGCAGCGTTGAGGGTGTATCAAACTACGAGCAGTACTTC	NA	once	TRBV29-1	TRBJ2-7
CASRSGTPFIQETQYF	TGTGCCAGCAGGTCAGGGACACCGTTTATCCAAGAGACCCAGTACTTC	NA	NA	TRBV4-3	TRBJ2-5
CASSWLADYNEQFF	TGTGCCAGTAGTTGGCTAGCGGACTACAATGAGCAGTTCTTC	TRBD2	NA	TRBV19	TRBJ2-1
CSVEFRGTGGDTEAFF	TGCAGCGTTGAATTTCGAGGGACAGGGGGTGATACTGAAGCTTTCTTT	TRBD1	NA	TRBV29-1	TRBJ1-1
CASSDRAGEQYF	TGTGCCAGCAGTGACAGGGCGGGCGAGCAGTACTTC	TRBD1	few	TRBV12-3/TRBV12-4	TRBJ2-7
CSVEVAGGLSYEQYF	TGCAGCGTTGAAGTAGCGGGAGGGCTTTCCTACGAGCAGTACTTC	TRBD2	NA	TRBV29-1	TRBJ2-7
CASSIRGQPQHF	TGTGCCAGTAGTATTAGAGGGCAGCCCCAGCATTTT	NA	NA	TRBV19	TRBJ1-5
CASSPGSPAGHTYNEQFF	TGTGCCAGTAGTCCCGGATCCCCAGCGGGTCATACCTACAATGAGCAGTTCTTC	NA	few	TRBV19	TRBJ2-1
CASSGGTAYYGYTF	TGTGCCAGCAGTGGGGGGACAGCATACTATGGCTACACCTTC	TRBD1	few	TRBV28	TRBJ1-2
CASTPGGGGYTF	TGTGCCAGCACCCCCGGTGGGGGCGGCTACACCTTC	NA	NA	TRBV6-5	TRBJ1-2
CASSSGRAPSYNEQFF	TGTGCCAGTAGCAGCGGGAGGGCCCCCTCCTACAATGAGCAGTTCTTC	TRBD2	few	TRBV19	TRBJ2-1
CASSTEGQGEQFF	TGTGCCAGTAGTACGGAGGGCCAGGGTGAGCAGTTCTTC	NA	once	TRBV19	TRBJ2-1
CSVEPDYEQYF	TGCAGCGTTGAACCAGACTACGAGCAGTACTTC	NA	NA	TRBV29-1	TRBJ2-7
CASSIGLGTRGELFF	TGTGCCAGTAGTATAGGACTAGGGACCCGCGGGGAGCTGTTTTTT	NA	NA	TRBV19	TRBJ2-2